Reported below is one T cell receptor (beta chain). This clone appeared a few times. Which antigen it targets is not known. Per-base quality was not reported, and no clone a single base away is much larger than it. These data belong to a study of cytomegalovirus exposure and HLA in healthy donors (dated by TCRdb to 2015 to 2018). Broadly, across the study: An earlier analysis of 587 of the donors reported 276 Gb of sequence data and 117 million unique TCR beta sequences obtained from around 170 million T cells. About 320 gigabases of sequencing data and 70 million to 85 million unique TCR sequences were included in an early release covering around 600 HLA-typed donors. Of the roughly 410 genotyped donors, 75% to 85% were placed in the genetic ancestry cluster associated with self-reported Caucasian donors. The study was designed to test whether signatures of past pathogen exposure could be identified by cataloging public T cell receptors. The study used immunosequencing to profile the T cell repertoires of more than 650 subjects and linked those repertoires to cytomegalovirus serostatus. Besides the first cohort of 666 subjects, a separate validation cohort made up of roughly 130 different subjects was used. The study combined high-throughput TCR immunosequencing, statistical association of individual TCRs with disease status, and machine learning to predict cytomegalovirus infection status. In a later analysis, previously published TCR beta repertoires from more than 500 donors were re-analyzed and high-resolution HLA genotyping was added so that TCR occurrence patterns could be studied. Rather than drawing on any new phenotypic data, the later analysis identified candidate immune exposures from TCR beta sequences and the way those sequences occurred across donors. An earlier analysis of roughly 600 of the donors used high-throughput TCR beta sequencing to judge whether each TCR beta V gene segment behaved as functional or pseudogenic. Donor age, sex, ethnicity and CMV serostatus were collected together with the repertoire data. A later genetic analysis used genome-wide SNP genotypes for about 65% of the 666 donors, treating that subset as a discovery cohort. All discovery cohort repertoires had been generated using a single sequencing platform. Both class I and class II loci were covered by HLA typing, at four-digit resolution. Typing coverage varied by locus: about 629-640 donors for A, B, C, DRB1 and DQB1; approximately 500 for DQA1; approximately 610 for DPA1; 400 to 480 for DPB1. About five DR-DQ haplotypes were treated as single units for association and clustering because of strong linkage in the cohort. Across about 370 genotyped donors of the cohort, an average of 235,054 unique TCR beta nucleotide sequences per donor were sequenced, and 15% to 20% of those sequences were non-productive. Overall study outcomes, separate from this receptor: A total of 150 to 200 TCR beta chains were listed by the study as associated with cytomegalovirus. Across donors, most TCR sequences were observed very rarely, whereas some public TCRs were present in many individuals. A cluster of highly shared sequence variants was judged likely to represent a technical artifact of the sequencing pipeline. In vitro tests confirmed that a few of the cytomegalovirus-associated TCR beta chains recognize cytomegalovirus antigens. Only TCR beta chains were sequenced in this cohort, and the absence of alpha or paired-chain data limited detectable features. In a later analysis, the rate of TCR association differed among HLA loci, with DRB1 alleles having the most associated TCRs and HLA-C alleles having the fewest. Because counts were too low, roughly 18 rarely observed V segments, including chromosome 9 orphons, were left out of the earlier analysis of a few hundred of the donors. It was suggested by the authors that the approach could potentially be generalized to other disease states and immunological phenotypes. Presence/absence analyses assumed roughly uniform sequencing depth across donors, an assumption that may not hold. Linkage disequilibrium might explain the correlated functional status among segregating V segments, but an unknown experimental factor could not be excluded. The 87-base-pair reads could not distinguish some IMGT-functional V segments, including TRBV6-2 and TRBV6-3, so those segments were excluded. Because HLA typing was unavailable for some donors at each locus, only the typed subset was used in association tests. In a later analysis, HLA-associated TCR beta chains were found to be more clonally expanded and to have lower generation probabilities than equally common non-associated chains. Several of the top co-occurrence clusters appeared to be linked to parvovirus B19, influenza, CMV and Epstein-Barr virus, according to a later analysis. A later analysis associated approximately 17,000 TCR beta sequences with specific HLA alleles at a false discovery rate of 0.05. A further reported finding was that TCR beta sequences accurately predicted the HLA-A and HLA-B alleles for most subjects in the first cohort. An earlier analysis of 587 of the donors showed that most TCR beta V segments appeared in productive rearrangements either about 87% or about 30% of the time, which broadly matched IMGT annotations. CMV serostatus was the only immune exposure information available for the cohort. In a later genetic analysis, a missense DCLRE1C variant was associated with V-gene and J-gene trimming of TCR beta chains, and the association was replicated in an independent cohort. Cytomegalovirus status was reported to be diagnosed by the classifier with high specificity and sensitivity in both the original and validation cohorts. According to a later genetic analysis, donors in an Asian-associated ancestry cluster had fewer N-insertions in productive TCRs than the approximately 630-donor mean. According to a later analysis, most CMV-associated TCR beta chains appeared to be HLA-restricted, and the HLA associations seemed to be driven largely by CMV exposure. Strong co-occurrence of HLA alleles, especially DR and DQ, made assigning TCR associations to individual alleles difficult.

Clipping removes 3 bases from V and 4 bases from J, with 2 as the unmatched junction base count. Inclusive of the bounding cysteine and phenylalanine, the CDR3 is 12 residues long. Only the CDR3 region is kept as DNA, spanning 36 bases read in frame from base 1. As encoded in the germline V gene, CDR1 is SQVTM while CDR2 is ANQGSEA. The library came from the immunoSEQ multiplex PCR assay. For the multiplex PCR, a mixture combining 60 forward primers for TCR Vbeta segments and 13 reverse primers for TCR Jbeta segments was used. The CDR3 region of rearranged TCR beta genes was amplified from genomic DNA by a multiplex PCR assay. The Illumina HiSeq System was used to sequence the amplified TCR beta libraries as 87-base-pair reads. The authors' pipeline ran thus. In a later analysis, some 80 million unique TCR beta chains were counted across the 650 to 700 repertoires, and approximately 9.9 million of these chains were shared by at least two donors. To remove PCR and sequencing errors, raw reads were error-corrected and collapsed into unique sequences using a nearest-neighbor algorithm that merged closely related sequences. To assign V, D and J gene segments, CDR3 sequences were aligned to IMGT reference sequences. For a sequence to be retained, at least a six-nucleotide match to both a V gene segment and a J gene segment was required. A rearrangement was called productive if the CDR3 had no stop codons and remained in frame with V and J, and every other rearrangement was called non-productive. Following IMGT convention, CDR3 was defined as the stretch from the second conserved V-encoded cysteine up to the conserved J-encoded phenylalanine. The earlier analysis of about 530 of the donors excluded any sequence lacking an unambiguous match to a single V gene segment. An earlier analysis of fewer than 750 of the donors called V segments functional above 56.7% productive rearrangements and segregating when the between-donor standard deviation exceeded 5%. A statistical classification framework was built for diagnosing cytomegalovirus status from the catalog of TCR beta chain sequences. In a later analysis, TCR nucleotide sequences were compared against IMGT/GENE-DB human TR gene sequences so that V and J genes could be assigned. In a later analysis, CDR3 sequences and most-parsimonious VDJ recombination scenarios were assigned using the TCRdist pipeline. In a later analysis, each TCR beta chain was defined by its CDR3 amino acid sequence together with its V-gene family, and reads without a unique V-gene family were excluded. To address suspected cross-contamination and a sequencing artifact, a later analysis removed approximately 600 highly shared, low-generation-probability nucleotide sequences. For each public chain, a later analysis derived a clonal expansion index from normalized ranks of inferred template counts within each repertoire. Generation probabilities in a later analysis came from a VDJ recombination model fitted to out-of-frame rearrangements, and those results were checked against IGoR. In a later analysis, hypergeometric tests were used to score TCR-TCR, TCR-HLA and TCR-CMV co-occurrence, with a repertoire-size bias correction applied to TCR pairs. False discovery rates were estimated in a later analysis by permuting HLA or CMV assignments 20 times. In a later analysis, co-occurring TCRs were grouped with DBSCAN, and TCRdist sequence similarity was added when clustering was performed within HLA-allele-positive subsets. Repertoires with fewer than 30,000 or more than 120,000 public chains, plus five repertoires with anomalous nucleotide sharing, were excluded from co-occurrence clustering. What TCRdb holds here is the immuneACCESS table cut down to in-frame rearrangements. Part of the clones is not present; checked against another copy, under half of the missing clones reflect an unresolved V gene, and the others are unexplained. V, J and clone size were drawn from that table, and D and trimming were deduced from the DNA. The sample table shows approximately 130,000 clones, and approximately 84% are seen once. The ten largest clones add up to about 1.8% of the sample.

The cohort comprised around 690 healthy bone marrow donors. Cohort members were all nominally healthy when sampled, although unrecorded immune exposures were likely present. The donor was CMV seronegative and belonged to the group of under 400 seronegative cohort members. Each donor provided a peripheral blood sample, and peripheral blood mononuclear cells were used for TCR beta sequencing. Genomic DNA extraction from the blood cell samples was performed with the Qiagen DNeasy Blood Extraction Kit. The TCR comes from a woman in her 40s in good health and CMV-seronegative. The rearranged segments are TRBV29-1 and TRBJ1-2; TRBD1 aligns with 7 central bases. The sample comprised PBMCs. The nucleotide sequence reads as follows: TGCAGCGTTGAGAGGACAGGCTATGGCTACACCTTC. Its product reads: CSVERTGYGYTF.